Presented here are 17 T cell receptor beta chains from one specimen sequenced in a study of human T cells and chemical hapten exposure. Time point described: pre-sensitization, week 0. Specified treatment: therapeutic diphenylcyclopropenone sensitization with weekly scalp DPC. TCRdb called the RACE reads again in MiXCR, with one record for every CDR3 protein. The table has over 300,000 distinct CDR3 sequences, 5.1% seen once. The sample in question was whole blood, obtained in connection with sensitization to the hapten diphenylcyclopropenone (DPC). The receptor source for this set is a woman between 50 and 59 years old with alopecia areata. Some clones in this sample may be carry-over from other donors' samples.

The rearrangement joins TRBV10-2 to TRBJ1-5; the D is unclear. Deletions cut 0 bases from V and 15 bases from J, with 12 bases between. The CDR3 contains 12 residues. Germline CDR1 and CDR2: WSHSY and SAAADI. The CDR3 reads CASSESISPPHF. The CDR3 DNA is TGCGCCAGCAGTGAGTCGATTTCCCCGCCGCATTTT.

This clonotype has ten or more counts. The CDR3 region is CASSLLGWTSVNEQFF. The CDR3 bases are TGTGCCAGCAGCTTATTGGGCTGGACTAGCGTAAATGAGCAGTTCTTC. The gene calls are TRBV7-2 and TRBJ2-1; 9 nucleotides agree with TRBD2. Germline CDR1 reads SGHTA; CDR2 reads FQGNSA. The CDR3 contains 16 residues. V lost 2 bases and J lost 7; bases outside the gene matches: 9.

There are many counts of this clonotype. V gene TRBV29-1 combines with J gene TRBJ1-5; weak D call: TRBD1 (5 bases). The germline V and J ends were trimmed by 4 bases and 0 bases, with 10 bases remaining between them. Germline assignment: CDR1 SQVTM and CDR2 ANQGSEA. This CDR3 comprises 14 residues. CDR3 amino acids: CSVGRQYSNQPQHF. The CDR3 DNA sequence: TGCAGCGTTGGTCGACAGTATAGCAATCAGCCCCAGCATTTT.

This clonotype showed up many times. CDR3: CASSAWEAPSTSYTF. The CDR3 DNA reads as TGTGCCAGCAGCGCTTGGGAGGCTCCCTCTACGAGCTACACCTTC. The chain combines TRBV4-2 with TRBJ1-2, with unresolved D. V dropped 5 bases and J dropped 9 bases, with 22 bases sitting between them. The germline V gene encodes CDR1 LGHNA and CDR2 YNFKEQ. The CDR3 contains 15 residues.

This clonotype has only a few counts. The chain is built from TRBV28 and TRBJ1-4, with 7 bases lining up with TRBD1. The length of the CDR3 is 15 residues. Trimming at V came to 4 bases and at J to 7 bases, leaving 9 bases not matched to a gene. Germline V gene lookup returns CDR1 MDHEN and CDR2 SYDVKM. Written as DNA, the CDR3 is TGTGCCAGCAGTTCCCCAGGGGGGAGAAGTGAAAAACTGTTTTTT. Translating it yields CASSSPGGRSEKLFF.

This chain connects TRBV27 to TRBJ2-7, with 10 nucleotides matching TRBD1. The V segment lost 5 bases and the J segment 2 bases; nucleotides outside the gene matches: 3. The germline V gene encodes CDR1 MNHEY and CDR2 SMNVEV (reference sequence). This CDR3 is 14 amino acids long. CDR3 region: CASSHDRGPYEQYF. The CDR3 DNA is TGTGCCAGCAGTCATGACAGGGGGCCCTACGAGCAGTACTTC.

The genes are TRBV11-1 and TRBJ2-3; 8 bases agree with TRBD2. Germline CDR1 is SGHAT and CDR2 is FQDESV (reference sequence). J gave up 9 bases and V 0 bases, and 2 bases lay outside the gene matches. The CDR3 is made up of 13 amino acids. CDR3 bases: TGTGCCAGCAGCTTAGCGAGCGGGGGAACGCAGTATTTT. Amino acid sequence: CASSLASGGTQYF.

The chain has TRBV6-6 and TRBJ1-6; D ambiguous. Germline loops: CDR1 MNHNY, CDR2 SVGAGI (reference sequence). This CDR3 contains 13 residues. V was pared by 10 bases and J by 7 bases, with 14 bases between. DNA for the CDR3: TGTGCCATCCAACCTTTAGGAAATTCACCCCTCCACTTT. Protein: CAIQPLGNSPLHF.

This clonotype was picked up many times. The CDR3 coding sequence is TGTGCCAGCAGTTTAACGGGACATATTTACAATGAGCAGTTCTTC. Its translation is CASSLTGHIYNEQFF. The V and J genes are TRBV12-3 or TRBV12-4 and TRBJ2-1; tentative D call: TRBD1 (6 bases). V was trimmed by 2 bases and J by 4 bases, leaving 12 bases between them. This CDR3 is built from 15 residues.

The chain is built from TRBV27 and TRBJ2-7; maybe TRBD2 (5 bases). From germline, CDR1 is MNHEY and CDR2 SMNVEV (reference sequence). Trimming took 2 bases from V and 6 from J, leaving 8 bases between them. CDR3 size: 12 residues. CDR3 residues: CASSLRAGEQYF. For the CDR3, the DNA is TGTGCCAGCAGTTTAAGGGCGGGCGAGCAGTACTTC.

The sample holds many counts of this clonotype. The chain is built from TRBV14 and TRBJ2-1; 8 positions agree with TRBD2. Germline V CDR1 and CDR2: SGHDN, FVKESK. This CDR3 has 17 residues. V lost 0 bases and J lost 2; bases outside the gene matches: 6. CDR3 DNA sequence: TGTGCCAGCAGCCAAGATCAGGGAGCGGGGGCCTACAATGAGCAGTTCTTC. Its protein is CASSQDQGAGAYNEQFF.

This clonotype came up many times. The CDR3 region has the DNA TGTGCCAGCAGTTCTCGACAGGGGGCCGTAGGAGATACGCAGTATTTT. Translated, it gives CASSSRQGAVGDTQYF. V gene TRBV6-6 combines with J gene TRBJ2-3, with 10 bases fitting TRBD1. The CDR3 is made up of 16 amino acids. From germline, CDR1 is MNHNY and CDR2 SVGAGI (reference sequence). With V trimmed by 4 bases and J by 5 bases, 9 bases remained unmatched.

J is TRBJ1-2 and V is TRBV28; D gene unclear. This CDR3 has 14 residues. V was pared by 5 bases and J by 4 bases, with 14 bases between. Germline CDR1 and CDR2: MDHEN and SYDVKM. The CDR3 loop reads CASSPLERSYGYTF. CDR3 DNA: TGTGCCAGCAGTCCCCTGGAGCGGAGCTATGGCTACACCTTC.

This clonotype was seen ten or more times. The V and J genes are TRBV7-6 and TRBJ2-1; D is perhaps TRBD1 or TRBD2 (5 bases each). V lost 2 bases and J lost 9, with 11 bases in between. The CDR3 runs 13 residues. The germline gives CDR1 SGHVS, CDR2 FNYEAQ. In DNA form, the CDR3 reads TGTGCCAGCAGCTTATCAGGGAGCGCTGAGCAGTTCTTC. Residues: CASSLSGSAEQFF.

This clonotype was seen at least ten times. V and J are TRBV2 and TRBJ1-6, with D perhaps TRBD1 (5 bases). This CDR3 spans 15 amino acids. The V and J ends lost 11 bases and 7 bases respectively, with 21 bases between them. The germline V gene has CDR1 SNHLY and CDR2 FYNNEI. The CDR3 coding sequence is TGTGCCTCAGCACCGGGCCGGACATCAAATTCACCCCTCCACTTT. It codes for CASAPGRTSNSPLHF.

The chain is built from TRBV25-1 and TRBJ2-3; D unresolved. Germline V gene sequence: CDR1 MGHDK, CDR2 SYGVNS. The length of the CDR3 is 17 residues. Trimming shortened V by 2 bases and J by 1 base, and 16 bases separated the two germline ends. The CDR3 coding sequence is TGTGCCAGCAGTGAACCGGCAGGCAACTTTCGCACAGATACGCAGTATTTT. This codes for CASSEPAGNFRTDTQYF.

This clonotype has ten or more counts. CDR3 region: CASRVGETQYF. Here the CDR3 DNA reads TGTGCCAGCAGGGTCGGGGAGACCCAGTACTTC. This chain joins TRBV6-1 and TRBJ2-5; D is uncertain. The CDR3 is made up of 11 amino acids. V dropped 6 bases and J dropped 5 bases, with 7 bases sitting between them. The germline V gene encodes CDR1 MNHNS and CDR2 SASEGT.